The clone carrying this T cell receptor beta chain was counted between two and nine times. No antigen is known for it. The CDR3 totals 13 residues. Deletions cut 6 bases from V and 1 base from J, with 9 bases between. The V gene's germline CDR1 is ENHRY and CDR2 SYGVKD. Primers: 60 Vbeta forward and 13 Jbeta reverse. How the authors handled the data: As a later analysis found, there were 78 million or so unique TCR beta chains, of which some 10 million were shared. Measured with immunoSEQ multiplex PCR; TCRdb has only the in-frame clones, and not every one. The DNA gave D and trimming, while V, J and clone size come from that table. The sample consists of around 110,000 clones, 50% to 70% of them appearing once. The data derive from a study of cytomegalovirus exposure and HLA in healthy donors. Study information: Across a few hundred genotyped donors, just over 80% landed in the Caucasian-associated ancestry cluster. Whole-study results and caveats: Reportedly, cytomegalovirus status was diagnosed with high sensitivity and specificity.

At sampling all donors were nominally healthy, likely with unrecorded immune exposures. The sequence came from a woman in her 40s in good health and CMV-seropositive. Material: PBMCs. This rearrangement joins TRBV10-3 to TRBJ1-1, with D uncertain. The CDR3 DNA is TGTGCCATCAGCCCCGAAGCGAACACTGAAGCTTTCTTT. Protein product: CAISPEANTEAFF.